This TCR beta chain was recorded in a study of identical twins (dated by TCRdb to 2015 to 2016). Concerning the study at large: To test whether fetal clonotypes persist, the study used deep sequencing on TCR alpha and beta repertoires from monozygotic twins, unrelated adults of various ages, and cord blood. Replicate twin experiments were performed at different times using different library preparation protocols to rule out contamination.

Only healthy Caucasian donors were included. Three pairs of female monozygotic twins, all aged roughly 18 to 29 years, were included in the twin cohort. Positive isolation kits from Invitrogen were used to isolate CD4+ and CD8+ T cell populations. The receptor library was made with 5' RACE. The sequencing machine was an Illumina HiSeq 2000. Template switching introduced a universal primer binding site; the final cDNA contained a unique molecular identifier, enabling accurate counting of TCR cDNA molecules. Specific primers in the conserved constant-segment region were used to synthesize first-strand cDNA for the TCR alpha and beta chains. To control for contamination, every cDNA library was double barcoded, receiving both a SMART-Mk sample barcode and Illumina barcodes. TruSeq adapter sequences and Illumina sample barcodes were added in two successive PCR steps. The TCR alpha and beta cDNA libraries were sequenced on the Illumina HiSeq platform using custom primers. As for the original processing: MiGEC processed the raw reads to extract unique molecular identifiers, while MiXCR was used to determine the CDR3 positions. For each individual, recombination models were inferred using an EM algorithm with the repgenHMM and IGoR tools. The tcR package in R was used for shared clonotype analysis, with sharing normalized by the product of cloneset sizes. To study raw recombination without the effects of thymic and clonal selection, out-of-frame nonproductive sequences were analyzed. The raw public reads went through TCRdb reprocessing: fastp at Q25, MiXCR clone calling, in-frame beta chains kept. Entries are consolidated by CDR3 protein sequence, retaining the most common genes and DNA. What appears here as the V and J calls and clone size reflects TCRdb's work, not the paper's. The sample data list some 460,000 distinct CDR3 sequences, and 13% to 15% of these were observed just once. Roughly 0.5% of the sample goes to the ten largest clones.

What the work shows at the level of the full study, not this receptor alone: Out-of-frame TCR alpha sequences shared between twins showed an excess of low generation-probability sequences compared with coincidental sharing between unrelated individuals. Because the same donors could not be followed over many years, conclusions were based on cross-sectional statistical analysis. Invariant T cells such as MAIT and iNKT could partly confound zero-insertion analyses, though diverse VJ usage argued against this for most clonotypes. Abundant cord blood beta clonotypes carried fewer insertions; young adult naive repertoires showed a weaker similar trend, while memory repertoires showed none. Recombination models systematically underestimated out-of-frame TCR alpha sharing in monozygotic twins but agreed with sharing between unrelated individuals. In beta out-of-frame sequences, excess twin sharing was weaker, because having fewer shared sequences lowered the signal-to-noise ratio.

This clonotype appeared a few times. The clone's antigen remains unknown. No much larger clone exists at a distance of one base, and base qualities are not known. V gives up 2 bases and J gives up 7 bases, and the segment between their germline ends measures 19 bases. Its CDR3 holds 16 amino acids, cysteine through phenylalanine. Here the CDR3 DNA is all that survives: 48 bases in frame from base 1. Per the germline V gene, SGHRS is the CDR1 and YFSETQ is the CDR2. These same records also appear under a second study, on yellow fever vaccine responses in identical twins. According to the second study: The T cell response to vaccination in identical twins was reported by the authors to appear partly convergent and partly personalized. In the study, vaccine-responding T cell clones were precisely tracked in identical twins.

Rearrangement joined TRBV5-1 to TRBJ2-1; the D gene is perhaps TRBD1, on 6 matching bases. The clonotype originates from a woman under 30 in good health. Sample: CD4+ T cells sorted from blood. The nucleotide sequence reads TGCGCCAGCAGCTTAGGGGCATGGCCCCAGGGGAATGAGCAGTTCTTC. Its amino acids are CASSLGAWPQGNEQFF.